These T cell receptor beta chains were read from a single sample in a study of cytomegalovirus exposure and HLA in healthy donors. The protocol was immunoSEQ multiplex PCR, while the TCRdb copy is restricted to in-frame clones and leaves out a portion. The table lists 100,000 to 150,000 clones, approximately 78% of them singletons, with approximately 11% in the top ten. The sequencing sample was made of PBMCs. Receptor source: a man aged 30-40 years in good health and CMV-seropositive. The CDR3 runs from the conserved cysteine through the conserved F or W. D genes are given only for firm matches. Clone size, where shown, is once, few, many, or a class for clones that have expanded.

TRBJ2-6 | . | . | TRBV6-5 | CASSSGISGANVLTF | TGTGCCAGCAGTTCAGGAATCTCTGGGGCCAACGTCCTGACTTTC
TRBJ1-3 | . | few | TRBV5-6 | CASSLPYSGNTIYF | TGTGCCAGCAGCTTGCCGTACTCTGGAAACACCATATATTTT
TRBJ1-5 | . | once | TRBV28 | CASTTGSQPQHF | TGTGCCAGCACAACAGGGAGCCAGCCCCAGCATTTT
TRBJ2-7 | . | few | TRBV5-1 | CASSLAGRNYEQYF | TGCGCCAGCAGCTTGGCCGGCAGGAATTACGAGCAGTACTTC
TRBJ2-7 | . | . | TRBV2 | CASSEGDISPGEQYF | TGTGCCAGCAGTGAAGGGGACATCAGTCCTGGGGAGCAGTACTTC
TRBJ2-5 | . | few | TRBV7-3 | CASSPSGGYQETQYF | TGTGCCAGCAGCCCATCCGGCGGTTACCAAGAGACCCAGTACTTC
TRBJ2-5 | TRBD2 | . | TRBV7-7 | CASTLTSGTQETQYF | TGTGCTAGCACGCTGACTAGCGGGACCCAAGAGACCCAGTACTTC
TRBJ2-1 | TRBD2 | . | TRBV2 | CASSVTASGNGEQFF | TGTGCCAGCAGTGTGACGGCTAGCGGGAATGGTGAGCAGTTCTTC
TRBJ2-7 | . | . | TRBV4-3 | CASSHAGAGSYEQYF | TGCGCCAGCAGCCACGCGGGGGCCGGGTCCTACGAGCAGTACTTC
TRBJ2-1 | . | few | TRBV15 | CATSRDRGAQSEQFF | TGTGCCACCAGCAGAGACAGGGGCGCCCAATCGGAGCAGTTCTTC
TRBJ2-7 | . | . | TRBV18 | CASSPAAAYEQYF | TGTGCCAGCTCACCGGCGGCGGCCTACGAGCAGTACTTC
TRBJ2-2 | . | . | TRBV7-9 | CASSPAGPVGTGELFF | TGTGCCAGCAGCCCCGCGGGACCCGTGGGCACCGGGGAGCTGTTTTTT
TRBJ2-3 | TRBD2 | . | TRBV6-5 | CASSPTRTSGNTQYF | TGTGCCAGCAGTCCCACTCGGACTAGCGGGAATACGCAGTATTTT
TRBJ1-1 | . | . | TRBV5-5 | CASRLGLNTEAFF | TGTGCCAGCAGACTGGGCCTGAACACTGAAGCTTTCTTT